These 27 T cell receptor beta chains were sequenced from one sample in a study of T cells of healthy individuals. TCRdb ran MiXCR on the 5' RACE reads and lists one entry per CDR3 protein. The sample includes about 82,000 distinct CDR3 sequences, approximately 5.4% of them seen just once. The source is a female donor in good health.

A few counts support this clonotype. The chain has TRBV13 and TRBJ2-5, with 9 bases that match TRBD2. The germline gives CDR1 PRHDT, CDR2 FYEKMQ (reference sequence). J lost 1 base, V lost 5 bases, and 2 bases had no gene match. This CDR3 spans 14 amino acids. The CDR3 here is CASSQTSGQETQYF. The CDR3, as DNA: TGTGCCAGCAGCCAGACTAGCGGCCAAGAGACCCAGTACTTC.

J is TRBJ2-1 and V is TRBV30; no firm D call. The CDR3 sequence is 11 residues long. Germline values: CDR1 GTSNPN, CDR2 SVGIG (reference sequence). V was trimmed by 1 base and J by 6 bases, leaving 4 bases between them. The DNA for the CDR3 is TGTGCCTGGAGTGCCGCCAATGAGCAGTTCTTC. Its translation: CAWSAANEQFF.

This clonotype was counted ten times or more. The genes are TRBV6-5 and TRBJ2-3, with a weak D call TRBD2 (6 bases). The CDR3 is made up of 17 amino acids. V was pared by 0 bases and J by 2 bases, with 15 bases between. Germline loops: CDR1 MNHEY, CDR2 SVGAGI. The CDR3, as DNA: TGTGCCAGCAGTTACTCTCTAGCGCTAAGCCTCACAGATACGCAGTATTTT. As protein: CASSYSLALSLTDTQYF.

This clonotype was counted many times. The rearrangement links TRBV6-1 to TRBJ1-1; D is perhaps TRBD1 (5 bases). CDR1 and CDR2 (germline): MNHNS, SASEGT. This CDR3 region has 14 residues. Trimming cost V 0 bases and J 3 bases, with 8 bases left between them. CDR3 sequence reads: CASSEAGDDTEAFF. DNA of the CDR3: TGTGCCAGCAGTGAAGCAGGGGACGACACTGAAGCTTTCTTT.

The rearrangement joins TRBV28 to TRBJ1-1, with D unclear. The CDR3 has 14 amino acids. V dropped 2 bases and J dropped 3 bases, with 10 bases sitting between them. The V gene's germline CDR1 is MDHEN and CDR2 SYDVKM. CDR3 bases: TGTGCCAGCAGTTTAGATCAGGTGCACACTGAAGCTTTCTTT. Amino acids: CASSLDQVHTEAFF. The full variable domain, rest sourced from reference TRBV28 and TRBJ1-1, is DVKVTQSSRYLVKRTGEKVFLECVQDMDHENMFWYRQDPGLGLRLIYFSYDVKMKEKGDIPEGYSVSREKKERFSLILESASTNQTSMYLCASSLDQVHTEAFFGQGTRLTVV.

The chain combines TRBV7-2 with TRBJ1-2; 7 nucleotides line up with TRBD1. CDR3 size: 13 residues. Germline assignment: CDR1 SGHTA and CDR2 FQGNSA. V lost 5 bases, J lost 4 bases, and 4 bases stayed unmatched. CDR3: CASSPAGGYGYTF. CDR3 DNA: TGTGCCAGCAGCCCCGCAGGGGGCTATGGCTACACCTTC. Drawing the rest from reference TRBV7-2 and TRBJ1-2, the complete variable domain is GAGVSQSPSNKVTEKGKDVELRCDPISGHTALYWYRQSLGQGLEFLIYFQGNSAPDKSGLPSDRFSAERTGGSVSTLTIQRTQQEDSAVYLCASSPAGGYGYTFGSGTRLTVV.

In this sample, this clonotype turned up a few times. This rearrangement joins TRBV7-2 to TRBJ1-1; D unclear. Trimming removed 0 bases at V and 0 bases at J, with 5 bases between. The CDR3 contains 14 residues. The V gene's germline CDR1 is SGHTA and CDR2 FQGNSA. The CDR3 region is CASSLAPMNTEAFF. The CDR3, as DNA: TGTGCCAGCAGCTTAGCTCCCATGAACACTGAAGCTTTCTTT.

This clonotype has a count of ten or more. The chain joins TRBV5-4 to TRBJ2-7; the match to TRBD2 covers 9 bases. CDR1 is SGHNT and CDR2 is YYREEE in the germline V gene (reference sequence). V lost 3 bases and J lost 3; bases outside the gene matches: 10. The CDR3 extends over 16 amino acids. The CDR3 region is CASSSLLAGSYYEQYF. As DNA, the CDR3 is TGTGCCAGCAGCTCCCTCCTAGCGGGAAGTTACTACGAGCAGTACTTC.

This clonotype was counted ten times or more. The CDR3 protein is CASSFSGLAAYEQYF. The CDR3, as DNA: TGTGCCAGCAGCTTTTCGGGACTAGCGGCCTACGAGCAGTACTTC. V gene TRBV7-2 combines with J gene TRBJ2-7; 11 bases fit TRBD2. The CDR3 totals 15 residues. Germline trimming cut 3 bases from V and 2 bases from J; bases unmatched to any gene: 3. Germline V lookup: CDR1 SGHTA, CDR2 FQGNSA.

In regard to this clonotype: Possible read error: a much larger clone is one base away. The chain employs TRBV3-1 and TRBJ2-7; D gene uncertain. From germline, CDR1 is LGHDT and CDR2 YNNKEL (reference sequence). V was pared by 6 bases and J by 7 bases, with 19 bases between. The CDR3 runs to 14 residues. CDR3 DNA sequence: TGTGCCAGCAGTTTATACAAGGTGGTAGAAGAGCAGTACTTC. This codes for CASSLYKVVEEQYF.

CDR3 sequence reads: CSAEDRKRSGNTIYF. In DNA, the CDR3 is TGCAGTGCCGAGGACAGGAAGCGCTCTGGAAACACCATATATTTT. This sequence joins TRBV20-1 and TRBJ1-3; 7 positions match TRBD1. This CDR3 is built from 15 residues. J lost 0 bases, V lost 6 bases, and 8 bases had no gene match. In germline, CDR1 is DFQATT, CDR2 SNEGSKA (reference sequence).

This clonotype occurred a few times. The rearrangement joins TRBV29-1 to TRBJ1-1; D gene unclear. V gave up 4 bases and J gave up 1 base, with 10 bases separating them. CDR3 size: 13 residues. CDR1 is SQVTM and CDR2 is ANQGSEA in the germline V gene. CDR3 sequence (DNA): TGCAGCGTTGCGCGACAAAGGAACACTGAAGCTTTCTTT. Its translation: CSVARQRNTEAFF.

Turning to this clonotype: A read error is possible here, since a much larger clone lies one base away. This sequence joins TRBV7-9 and TRBJ2-1; 7 bases match TRBD1. In germline, CDR1 is SEHNR, CDR2 FQNEAQ (reference sequence). Losses at the gene ends were 8 bases for V and 0 bases for J; bases not matched to a gene: 10. This CDR3 is built from 16 residues. CDR3 sequence: CASGPPTGSSYNEQFF. The CDR3 nucleotides are TGTGCCAGCGGCCCCCCGACAGGGAGCTCCTACAATGAGCAGTTCTTC.

This clonotype was counted many times. The chain recombines TRBV6-5 with TRBJ2-7, with 11 bases aligning to TRBD2. The germline V gene has CDR1 MNHEY and CDR2 SVGAGI. After removal of 0 bases from V and 2 bases from J, the junction contained 9 bases not matched to a gene. The CDR3 runs 18 residues. The CDR3 region has the DNA TGTGCCAGCAGTTACTCGTCTAGCGGGAGGCGGACCGCCTACGAGCAGTACTTC. This sequence encodes CASSYSSSGRRTAYEQYF.

The J gene is TRBJ2-7, the V gene TRBV11-3; perhaps D is TRBD1 or TRBD2 (7 bases each). CDR3 length: 17 residues. V was pared by 0 bases and J by 3 bases, with 18 bases between. Germline-derived CDR1 and CDR2 are SGHNT and YENEEA. The CDR3 loop is CASSLDQGGGNYYEQYF. CDR3 coding DNA: TGTGCCAGCAGCTTAGACCAGGGAGGGGGCAATTACTACGAGCAGTACTTC.

This clonotype was observed a few times. The rearrangement links TRBV27 to TRBJ1-2, with 9 bases that match TRBD1. The CDR3 length is 14 residues. Germline V gene sequence: CDR1 MNHEY, CDR2 SMNVEV (reference sequence). Trimming took 5 bases from V and 8 from J; bases not matched to a gene: 9. CDR3 residues: CASSPGQGIHGYTF. For the CDR3, the DNA is TGTGCCAGCAGTCCAGGACAGGGGATTCACGGCTACACCTTC.

The chain carries TRBV9 and TRBJ1-1, with TRBD1 matching over 9 bases. CDR3 length equals 15 residues. V was pared by 0 bases and J by 8 bases, with 8 bases of the junction left unmatched. The V gene's germline CDR1 is SGDLS and CDR2 YYNGEE. The CDR3 reads CASSVDGQGNREAFF. In DNA form, the CDR3 reads TGTGCCAGCAGCGTAGACGGACAGGGGAATCGGGAAGCTTTCTTT.

The chain recombines TRBV6-2 or TRBV6-3 with TRBJ2-6, with no clear D. The ends were cut back, 2 bases at V and 1 base at J, with 12 bases in the middle. CDR3 length equals 17 residues. Per germline, CDR1 MNHEY and CDR2 SVGEGT. The CDR3 reads CASSYGNGLSGANVLTF. For the CDR3, the DNA is TGTGCCAGCAGTTACGGGAACGGATTATCTGGGGCCAACGTCCTGACTTTC.

This chain connects TRBV4-1 to TRBJ1-3, with D possibly TRBD1 on 6 matching bases. From germline, CDR1 is MGHRA and CDR2 YSYEKL. V dropped 3 bases and J dropped 1 base, with 13 bases sitting between them. CDR3 size: 16 residues. CDR3 in amino acids: CASSHPNRESGNTIYF. Written as DNA, the CDR3 is TGCGCCAGCAGCCACCCCAACAGGGAATCTGGAAACACCATATATTTT.

This clonotype has a count of ten or more. This chain joins TRBV20-1 and TRBJ2-7, with D perhaps TRBD1 or TRBD2 (5 bases each). Germline lookup yields CDR1 DFQATT and CDR2 SNEGSKA (reference sequence). V was shortened by 5 bases and J by 2 bases, with 16 bases between the two germline ends. The CDR3 extends over 14 amino acids. Here the CDR3 reads CSAGAWDGTYEQYF. In nucleotides, the CDR3 is TGCAGTGCTGGAGCCTGGGACGGAACCTACGAGCAGTACTTC.

The chain has TRBV7-8 and TRBJ2-3; D tentatively reads TRBD1 or TRBD2 (5 bases each). Germline V CDR1 and CDR2: SGHVS, FQNEAQ. This CDR3 comprises 17 residues. V was clipped by 0 bases and J by 3 bases, with 16 bases between them. In DNA, the CDR3 is TGTGCCAGCAGCTTAGCGGCCCTAGCAGAGGGGACAGATACGCAGTATTTT. Translation: CASSLAALAEGTDTQYF.

This clonotype was seen repeatedly, ten times or more. V is TRBV29-1 and J is TRBJ2-7; 8 nucleotides agree with TRBD1. V lost 8 bases to trimming and J lost 0 bases; unmatched junction nucleotides: 12. Germline values: CDR1 SQVTM, CDR2 ANQGSEA. CDR3 length: 15 residues. Written as DNA, the CDR3 is TGCAGCCCAAACCCCGGGACAGGTTTCTCCTACGAGCAGTACTTC. Protein product: CSPNPGTGFSYEQYF.

This clonotype was seen only a few times. The J gene is TRBJ1-1, the V gene TRBV13, with D unresolved. The V gene's germline CDR1 is PRHDT and CDR2 FYEKMQ (reference sequence). V lost 2 bases, J lost 3 bases, and 13 bases lay in between. The CDR3 length is 15 residues. CDR3 protein: CASSLNVGRDTEAFF. In DNA, the CDR3 is TGTGCCAGCAGCTTAAATGTAGGGAGGGACACTGAAGCTTTCTTT.

This clonotype was observed at least ten times. J is TRBJ1-1 and V is TRBV29-1, with D unresolved. This CDR3 region has 15 residues. Germline V gene sequence: CDR1 SQVTM, CDR2 ANQGSEA. The ends were cut back, 4 bases at V and 6 bases at J, with 21 bases in the middle. The CDR3 bases are TGCAGCGTTGCGGAAACCGGGAGGATTAGCGCTGAAGCTTTCTTT. Protein: CSVAETGRISAEAFF.

This sequence joins TRBV4-1 and TRBJ1-1; the D is unclear. Germline assignment: CDR1 MGHRA and CDR2 YSYEKL. The germline V and J ends were trimmed by 4 bases and 6 bases, with 15 bases remaining between them. The CDR3 runs 14 residues. CDR3 sequence reads: CASSPNWISPEAFF. The CDR3 DNA follows: TGCGCCAGCAGCCCTAACTGGATTTCCCCTGAAGCTTTCTTT.

This clonotype turned up a few times. This chain links TRBV6-6 with TRBJ1-1; D may be TRBD1 (5 bases). The CDR3 has 16 residues. V lost 2 bases and J lost 4, with 17 bases in between. Germline V gene lookup returns CDR1 MNHNY and CDR2 SVGAGI (reference sequence). The CDR3 protein is CASSYLSRDRGTEAFF. CDR3 DNA sequence: TGTGCCAGCAGTTACCTGTCCAGGGACCGGGGCACTGAAGCTTTCTTT.

This chain links TRBV27 with TRBJ1-5, with D perhaps matching TRBD1 (6 bases). This CDR3 is built from 15 residues. Looked up from germline, CDR1 is MNHEY and CDR2 is SMNVEV (reference sequence). The V and J ends lost 2 bases and 11 bases respectively, with 19 bases between them. CDR3 DNA sequence: TGTGCCAGCAGTTTAGTCGGCCAGGGGAGTGAGGCCCAGCATTTT. Its protein product is CASSLVGQGSEAQHF.